This entry is about one T cell receptor (beta chain). This clonotype was detected many times. Its antigen target is currently unknown. No quality values exist for individual bases; no much larger clone is one base distant. The sample's time point label, decoded: sample taken at primary tumor resection. Samples were obtained from approximately 70 patients with early-stage, untreated non-small cell lung cancer from the lung TRACERx cohort. Without any cell sorting, TCR sequencing was performed on whole RNA extracted either from tumor and nontumor lung tissue or from cryopreserved PBMC samples. Only patients with enough RNA available from two or more tumor regions were chosen for TCR sequencing. Before selection, tumor and adjacent nontumor lung specimens were reviewed by a lung pathologist. The data were taken from a study of spatial heterogeneity in lung cancer (dated by TCRdb to between 2018 and 2021). In the study overall: Beta-chain transcripts were consistently detected in greater numbers than alpha-chain transcripts, which likely reflected higher beta-chain transcript abundance. In tumor regions, TCR transcript counts showed a strong correlation with a T cell transcriptional module score derived from matched bulk RNA-seq. In the raw uncorrected reads, each unique combination of TCR and UMI appeared more than ten times on average. In non-small cell lung cancer, the study quantitatively compared TCR alpha and beta repertoires across several tumor regions, matched nontumor lung, and blood. The study linked features of the TCR repertoire to counts of nonsynonymous mutations, which were determined by whole-exome sequencing of tumor tissue. At surgery, both alpha and beta chains were TCR-sequenced in roughly 200 tumor regions, some 64 matched nontumor lung samples and 56 PBMC samples. Here is what the overall study found, with its caveats: TCR-seq coverage of tumor T cells was estimated at only 5.5% to 8.5% for alpha chains and around 13% for beta chains. Counts of ubiquitous and regional expanded TCRs correlated with counts of ubiquitous and regional nonsynonymous mutations, respectively. Confirming at a functional level the hypothesis that regional TCRs recognize regional mutations was considered to require additional single-cell paired TCR alpha and beta sequencing. The number of expanded intratumoral alpha and beta TCRs correlated with the tumor nonsynonymous mutation count.

Library preparation was by 5' RACE. The sequencing machine was a NextSeq 500. To allow correction of PCR and sequencing errors, the TCR library protocol tagged every TCR cDNA molecule with a unique molecular identifier. Per the authors' processing: TCR identification, UMI-based error correction and CDR3 extraction were all carried out with Decombinator tools. TCRs above a frequency of 2 per 1,000, corresponding to the top 1% of the tumor frequency distribution, were defined as expanded. Expanded tumor TCRs statistically deemed absent (corrected P<0.05) from at least one tumor region were classed as regional, and all other expanded tumor TCRs were classed as ubiquitous. Rényi diversity was computed with the R vegan package after subsampling each repertoire 100 times to 5,000 TCRs. CDR3 similarity networks were built from amino acid triplet string-kernel similarity, with CDR3s being connected when pairwise similarity was above 0.82. The public reads were run again by TCRdb, first through fastp at Q25 and then through MiXCR, and only productive beta chains were kept. Identical CDR3 proteins give one entry, which carries the most common genes and DNA. For this entry, the V and J calls and clone size follow TCRdb and not the study's own pipeline. This sample has 9,000 to 13,000 distinct CDR3 sequences in its table, and 9.5% to 15% of those were observed once. The leading ten clones occupy less than 40% of the sample.

For CDR1 and CDR2, the germline V gene lists MDHEN and SYDVKM. The CDR3 sequence holds 14 residues, the cysteine and phenylalanine included. Of all the DNA, just the CDR3 is kept, 42 bases in frame from base 1. The trim is 4 bases for V and 7 bases for J, with a gap of 14 bases between the germline ends. The clonotype comes from a male donor with early-stage non-small cell lung cancer. The sample consisted of lung tumor tissue, taken at surgery. The sequence links TRBV28 to TRBJ1-5; a tentative D match to TRBD1 spans 6 bases. This receptor carries the CDR3 CASSSPGAWQPQHF. The DNA is as follows: TGTGCCAGCAGTTCCCCAGGGGCGTGGCAGCCCCAGCATTTT.